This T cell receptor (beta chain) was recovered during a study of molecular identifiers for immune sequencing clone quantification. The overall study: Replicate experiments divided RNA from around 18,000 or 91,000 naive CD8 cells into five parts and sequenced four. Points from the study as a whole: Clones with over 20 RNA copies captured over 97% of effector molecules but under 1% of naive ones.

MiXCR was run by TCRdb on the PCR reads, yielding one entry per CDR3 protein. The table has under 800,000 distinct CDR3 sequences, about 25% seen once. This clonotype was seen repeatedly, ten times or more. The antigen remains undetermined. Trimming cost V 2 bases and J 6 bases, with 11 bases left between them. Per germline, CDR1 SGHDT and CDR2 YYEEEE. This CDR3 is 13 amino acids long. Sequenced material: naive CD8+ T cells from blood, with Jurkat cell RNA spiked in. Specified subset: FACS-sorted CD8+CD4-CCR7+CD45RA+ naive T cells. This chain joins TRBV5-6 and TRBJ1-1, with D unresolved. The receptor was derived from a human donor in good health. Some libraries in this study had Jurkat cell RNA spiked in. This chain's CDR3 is CASSLVLGAEAFF. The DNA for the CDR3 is TGTGCCAGCAGCTTAGTATTGGGTGCTGAAGCTTTCTTT.